The 27 T cell receptor beta chains given below trace back to one sample, sequenced in a study of T-cell reconstitution after alpha-beta-depleted transplantation in children. This sample's TCRbeta library carried unique molecular identifier barcodes. TCRdb redid the calling of the PCR reads with MiXCR, one entry per CDR3 protein. This table holds a few hundred thousand distinct CDR3 sequences, 10% to 15% found once. The sample here was PBMCs, mostly from graft donor cells, taken 360 days after TCRalphabeta/CD19-depleted stem cell transplant. Receptors were obtained from a male patient younger than 18 who had a stem cell transplant for acute myeloid leukemia, so the T cells may come from the graft donor.

This clonotype was recorded a few times. V gene TRBV29-1 combines with J gene TRBJ2-1; a weak D match, TRBD1 (6 bases). The germline V gene has CDR1 SQVTM and CDR2 ANQGSEA. The CDR3 sequence is 14 residues long. The V end lost 6 bases, the J end lost 0 bases, and 12 bases lay between the germline ends. CDR3 protein: CSVGASSSYNEQFF. The DNA of the CDR3 is TGCAGCGTGGGGGCTAGTTCCTCCTACAATGAGCAGTTCTTC.

In its sample, this clonotype was seen many times. The CDR3 region is CASSSRAQDWVNQETQYF. In DNA form, the CDR3 reads TGCGCCAGCAGCTCCCGGGCCCAGGACTGGGTTAATCAAGAGACCCAGTACTTC. This chain links TRBV5-1 with TRBJ2-5; tentative D call: TRBD2 (5 bases). The CDR3 consists of 18 residues. CDR1 and CDR2 from the germline V gene are SGHRS and YFSETQ. V was shortened by 3 bases and J by 2 bases, with 23 bases between the two germline ends.

This clonotype showed up just a few times. V usage is TRBV29-1 and J usage is TRBJ2-1; TRBD2 matches 12 bases. The trim removed 4 bases at V and 6 bases at J, leaving 4 bases unmatched. The CDR3 is 14 residues long. The germline gives CDR1 SQVTM, CDR2 ANQGSEA. The CDR3 region has the DNA TGCAGCGTTGCCCTACTAGCGGGAGGCAATGAGCAGTTCTTC. Amino acids: CSVALLAGGNEQFF.

This clonotype was observed a handful of times. V usage is TRBV7-8 and J usage is TRBJ2-4; TRBD1 might be the D (6 bases). CDR3 length: 16 residues. Trimming stripped 8 bases from V and 1 base from J, with 18 bases between. CDR1 and CDR2 (germline): SGHVS, FQNEAQ. The CDR3 bases are TGTGCCAGCGGCCCAAACAGGGTTAGGGCCAAAAACATTCAGTACTTC. Translated, it gives CASGPNRVRAKNIQYF. Supplemented by reference TRBV7-8 and TRBJ2-4, the full variable domain reads GAGVSQSPRYKVAKRGQDVALRCDPISGHVSLFWYQQALGQGPEFLTYFQNEAQLDKSGLPSDRFFAERPEGSVSTLKIQRTQQEDSAVYLCASGPNRVRAKNIQYFGAGTRLSVL.

Note on this clonotype: A much larger clone differs from this one at a single base, so this may be a read error. The gene calls are TRBV5-1 and TRBJ2-5, with D possibly matching TRBD1 (6 bases). This CDR3 region has 13 residues. V gave up 0 bases and J gave up 9 bases, with 12 bases separating them. Germline V gene data show CDR1 as SGHRS and CDR2 as YFSETQ. The CDR3 coding sequence is TGCGCCAGCAGCTTGGCAGCAGGGGAGCCCCAGTACTTC. Its protein is CASSLAAGEPQYF.

This clonotype was observed a few times. The chain carries TRBV20-1 and TRBJ2-1; D possibly corresponds to TRBD1 (5 bases). This CDR3 region has 15 residues. Trimming removed 3 bases from V and 10 bases from J, with 22 bases in between. Germline CDR1 is DFQATT and CDR2 is SNEGSKA (reference sequence). CDR3 in DNA: TGCAGTGCTAGTTTAGGGTCAGTGATTACAGGAGAGCAGTTCTTC. The encoded protein is CSASLGSVITGEQFF.

The genes are TRBV5-1 and TRBJ2-3, with a tentative D call TRBD2 (5 bases). This CDR3 is built from 15 residues. The germline V gene encodes CDR1 SGHRS and CDR2 YFSETQ. V was cut by 4 bases and J by 3 bases, with 15 bases left in between. The CDR3 DNA sequence: TGCGCCAGCAGCCTGGACGCCGCGGGTACAGATACGCAGTATTTT. Residues: CASSLDAAGTDTQYF.

This clonotype was found many times. The J gene is TRBJ2-3, the V gene TRBV28, with D hard to call. The V gene's germline CDR1 is MDHEN and CDR2 SYDVKM. The CDR3 totals 14 residues. Trimming left V 3 bases short and J 3 bases short, with 10 bases between. CDR3 coding DNA: TGTGCCAGCAGTTTCCGAACCTGGACAGATACGCAGTATTTT. Translation gives CASSFRTWTDTQYF.

This clonotype occurred many times. This rearrangement joins TRBV6-4 to TRBJ1-3, with 7 nucleotides matching TRBD1. J lost 0 bases, V lost 8 bases, and 4 bases had no gene match. CDR1 and CDR2 (germline): MRHNA, SNTAGT. The CDR3 has 14 amino acids. The CDR3 reads CASYDRDSGNTIYF. In DNA form, the CDR3 reads TGTGCCAGCTATGACAGGGACTCTGGAAACACCATATATTTT.

This chain uses TRBV5-1 with TRBJ1-2, with a possible D match to TRBD1 (6 bases). Trimming shortened V by 0 bases and J by 8 bases, and 11 bases separated the two germline ends. The CDR3 contains 13 residues. Germline CDR1 is SGHRS and CDR2 is YFSETQ. The CDR3 region is CASSLAPQGGYTF. CDR3 bases: TGCGCCAGCAGCTTGGCCCCCCAGGGGGGCTACACCTTC.

V is TRBV15 and J is TRBJ2-7, with D uncertain. This CDR3 spans 16 amino acids. The V and J ends lost 1 base and 5 bases respectively, with 18 bases between them. Germline CDR1 reads LNHNV; CDR2 reads YYDKDF (reference sequence). Here the CDR3 DNA reads TGTGCCACCAGCAGAGGCATATTGGCTCCCCAGGACGAGCAGTACTTC. Encoded protein: CATSRGILAPQDEQYF.

The chain combines TRBV6-2 or TRBV6-3 with TRBJ2-7; 7 nucleotides match TRBD1. V gave up 5 bases and J gave up 0 bases; unmatched junction bases: 7. Per germline, CDR1 MNHEY and CDR2 SVGEGT. This CDR3 comprises 15 residues. The CDR3 DNA sequence: TGTGCCAGCAGTCCTATAGGGACAGACTCCTACGAGCAGTACTTC. It translates to CASSPIGTDSYEQYF.

This clonotype was observed at least ten times. V and J are TRBV10-3 and TRBJ2-7; 13 nucleotides match TRBD2. Looked up from germline, CDR1 is ENHRY and CDR2 is SYGVKD. CDR3 size: 14 residues. The ends lost 6 bases at V and 6 bases at J; junction bases unmatched: 5. The CDR3, as DNA: TGTGCCATCAGACCGGGACTAGCGGGATCCGAGCAGTACTTC. It translates to CAIRPGLAGSEQYF.

The chain recombines TRBV25-1 with TRBJ2-1; no clear D. Trimming removed 3 bases at V and 5 bases at J, with 8 bases between. There are 13 residues in the CDR3. The germline gives CDR1 MGHDK, CDR2 SYGVNS. The CDR3 nucleotides read TGTGCCAGCAGTGATTGGGGAAACAATGAGCAGTTCTTC. It codes for CASSDWGNNEQFF.

This chain links TRBV5-1 with TRBJ2-5; D is possibly TRBD1 (6 bases). The germline CDR1 and CDR2 sequences are SGHRS and YFSETQ. The ends were cut back, 3 bases at V and 6 bases at J, with 12 bases in the middle. The CDR3 contains 13 residues. CDR3 in amino acids: CASSSDGQQTQYF. The CDR3 bases are TGCGCCAGCAGCTCCGACGGACAGCAGACCCAGTACTTC.

In this sample, this clonotype turned up many times. The V and J genes are TRBV12-3 or TRBV12-4 and TRBJ2-4, with TRBD2 matching 11 bases. There are 18 residues in the CDR3. Trimming removed 1 base from V and 11 bases from J; junction bases left unmatched: 16. Here the CDR3 DNA reads TGTGCCAGCAGTTTAGATTTGGGGTCTACTAGCGGGAGTTTGGTTCAGTACTTC. It encodes CASSLDLGSTSGSLVQYF.

This clonotype was counted a few times. J is TRBJ2-5 and V is TRBV10-3, with D perhaps given as TRBD1 or TRBD2 (7 bases each). Germline CDR1 is ENHRY and CDR2 is SYGVKD. The CDR3 spans 16 residues. With 3 bases removed from V and 2 bases from J, the gap between germline ends came to 16 bases. The CDR3 sequence is CAISDHIRGGQETQYF. As DNA, the CDR3 is TGTGCCATCAGTGACCATATCAGGGGGGGACAAGAGACCCAGTACTTC.

This sequence joins TRBV4-3 and TRBJ2-1; D is unclear. This CDR3 has 16 residues. Trimming cost V 0 bases and J 2 bases, with 11 bases left between them. The germline V gene has CDR1 LGHNA and CDR2 YSLEER. The CDR3 here is CASSQEGLVPYNEQFF. The CDR3 DNA reads as TGCGCCAGCAGCCAAGAAGGTCTAGTCCCCTACAATGAGCAGTTCTTC.

This clonotype was counted between two and nine times. The chain joins TRBV27 to TRBJ2-7; TRBD1 agrees at 11 bases. This CDR3 contains 15 residues. V lost 6 bases, J lost 5 bases, and 9 bases stayed unmatched. The V gene's germline CDR1 is MNHEY and CDR2 SMNVEV (reference sequence). The CDR3 nucleotides read TGTGCCAGCAGAGATTGGACAGGGGGCTCAAACGAGCAGTACTTC. Encoded protein: CASRDWTGGSNEQYF.

This clonotype was detected a few times. This chain uses TRBV29-1 with TRBJ2-3; the match to TRBD2 covers 7 bases. V shed 3 bases and J 4 bases; nucleotides not matched to a gene: 10. The CDR3 runs to 15 residues. Germline V gene data show CDR1 as SQVTM and CDR2 as ANQGSEA. CDR3 DNA sequence: TGCAGCGTTGACACTAGCGATAGAAGGCCAGATACGCAGTATTTT. It specifies CSVDTSDRRPDTQYF.

This clonotype has only a few counts. V usage is TRBV20-1 and J usage is TRBJ2-7, with D tentatively TRBD1 (5 bases). The CDR3 spans 15 residues. In germline, CDR1 is DFQATT, CDR2 SNEGSKA (reference sequence). Trimming took 1 base from V and 3 from J, leaving 16 bases between them. The CDR3 loop is CSARVGQGRGYEQYF. The CDR3 coding sequence is TGCAGTGCTAGAGTGGGGCAGGGTAGGGGCTACGAGCAGTACTTC.

This clonotype has at least ten counts. The V gene is TRBV29-1, the J gene TRBJ2-2; the D is unclear. Germline loops: CDR1 SQVTM, CDR2 ANQGSEA. This CDR3 spans 13 amino acids. Trimming removed 6 bases from V and 2 bases from J, with 10 bases in between. The CDR3 sequence is CSVGTINTGELFF. The CDR3 nucleotides are TGCAGCGTGGGAACTATTAACACCGGGGAGCTGTTTTTT.

This clonotype was picked up a small number of times. The rearrangement links TRBV20-1 to TRBJ1-5; a weak D match, TRBD1 (5 bases). Per germline, CDR1 DFQATT and CDR2 SNEGSKA (reference sequence). V lost 3 bases and J 7 bases, leaving 19 bases between the germline ends. This CDR3 comprises 15 residues. The CDR3 spells CSARRAGRIEQPQHF. The CDR3 DNA is TGCAGTGCTAGGCGTGCAGGGAGGATAGAGCAGCCCCAGCATTTT.

This clonotype was detected many times. J is TRBJ2-1 and V is TRBV7-3; 7 positions agree with TRBD2. This CDR3 is built from 15 residues. V lost 4 bases, J lost 2 bases, and 5 bases stayed unmatched. Germline V gene data show CDR1 as SGHTA and CDR2 as FQGTGA. CDR3 sequence reads: CASSSQGGTYNEQFF. The DNA of the CDR3 is TGTGCCAGCAGCTCGCAGGGAGGGACCTACAATGAGCAGTTCTTC. Full variable domain (outside the CDR3, taken from reference TRBV7-3 and TRBJ2-1): GAGVSQTPSNKVTEKGKYVELRCDPISGHTALYWYRQSLGQGPEFLIYFQGTGAADDSGLPNDRFFAVRPEGSVSTLKIQRTERGDSAVYLCASSSQGGTYNEQFFGPGTRLTVL.

The count of this clonotype is one. CDR3 sequence: CASTLIGSGSYEQYF. DNA for the CDR3: TGTGCCAGCACCTTGATCGGGAGTGGCTCCTACGAGCAGTACTTC. The V call is TRBV7-2, the J call TRBJ2-7, with D possibly being TRBD2 (6 bases). The V gene's germline CDR1 is SGHTA and CDR2 FQGNSA. Between the trimmed V and J ends, which lost 7 bases and 0 bases, there was a span of 16 bases. The CDR3 consists of 15 residues.

In its sample, this clonotype was seen many times. This sequence joins TRBV12-3 or TRBV12-4 and TRBJ2-7, with 7 bases aligning to TRBD1. The CDR3 totals 16 residues. J lost 2 bases, V lost 7 bases, and 14 bases had no gene match. Here the CDR3 reads CASTPGALTGTYEQYF. The CDR3 DNA follows: TGTGCCAGCACCCCTGGGGCCCTGACAGGGACCTACGAGCAGTACTTC.

By share of the sample, this clonotype is medium-sized. V is TRBV29-1 and J is TRBJ2-1; 8 bases map to TRBD2. The junction had 8 bases not matched to a gene; V was cut back by 5 bases and J by 8 bases. The CDR3 runs 13 residues. The germline gives CDR1 SQVTM, CDR2 ANQGSEA. The CDR3: CSVRLAGSYEQFF. Written as DNA, the CDR3 is TGCAGCGTTCGGCTAGCGGGCTCGTATGAGCAGTTCTTC.